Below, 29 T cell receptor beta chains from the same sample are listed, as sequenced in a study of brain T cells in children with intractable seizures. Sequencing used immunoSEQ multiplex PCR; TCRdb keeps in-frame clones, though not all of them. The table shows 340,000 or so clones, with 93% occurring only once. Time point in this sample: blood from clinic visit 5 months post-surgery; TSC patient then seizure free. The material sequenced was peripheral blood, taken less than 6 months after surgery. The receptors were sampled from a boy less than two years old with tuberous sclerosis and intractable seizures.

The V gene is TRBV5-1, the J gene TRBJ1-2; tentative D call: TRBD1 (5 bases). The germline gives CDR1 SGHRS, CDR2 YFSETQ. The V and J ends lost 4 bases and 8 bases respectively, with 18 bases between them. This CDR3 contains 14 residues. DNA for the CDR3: TGCGCCAGCAGCGTCTCCCGGGAGCAGGGAGGCTACACCTTC. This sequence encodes CASSVSREQGGYTF.

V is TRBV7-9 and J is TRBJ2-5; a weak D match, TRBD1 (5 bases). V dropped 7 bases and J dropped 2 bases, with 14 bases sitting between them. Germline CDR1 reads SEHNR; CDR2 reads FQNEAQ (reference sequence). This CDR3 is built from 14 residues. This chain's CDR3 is CASNRGAEQETQYF. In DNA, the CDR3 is TGTGCCAGCAACCGTGGGGCGGAACAAGAGACCCAGTACTTC.

This chain's CDR3 is CASSKLAGGTDTQYF. The DNA for the CDR3 is TGTGCCAGCAGTAAACTGGCGGGTGGCACAGATACGCAGTATTTT. The V gene is TRBV3-1 (or the pseudogene TRBV3-2), the J gene TRBJ2-3, with TRBD2 as a possible D gene (5 bases). The ends were cut back, 6 bases at V and 1 base at J, with 14 bases in the middle. Germline V gene sequence: CDR1 LGHDT, CDR2 YNNKEL (reference sequence). CDR3 size: 15 residues.

The CDR3 DNA sequence: TGTGCCAGCGCACCGGGCCCTAGAGGGAATGAGCAGTTCTTC. Its protein product is CASAPGPRGNEQFF. The chain uses TRBV27 and TRBJ2-1, with TRBD2 as a possible D gene (5 bases). Germline CDR1 is MNHEY and CDR2 is SMNVEV (reference sequence). The CDR3 extends over 14 amino acids. The ends were cut back, 8 bases at V and 7 bases at J, with 18 bases in the middle.

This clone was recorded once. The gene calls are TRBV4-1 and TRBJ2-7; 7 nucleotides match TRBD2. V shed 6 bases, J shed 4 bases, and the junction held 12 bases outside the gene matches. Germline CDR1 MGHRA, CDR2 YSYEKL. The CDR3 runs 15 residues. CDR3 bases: TGCGCCAGCAGTTCCCGAAGCGGGATGGTTTACGAGCAGTACTTC. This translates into CASSSRSGMVYEQYF.

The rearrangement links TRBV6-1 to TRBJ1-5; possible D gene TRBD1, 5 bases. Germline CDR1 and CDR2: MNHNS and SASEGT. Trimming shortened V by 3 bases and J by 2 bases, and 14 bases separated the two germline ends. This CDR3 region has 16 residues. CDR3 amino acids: CASSDASGHRNQPQHF. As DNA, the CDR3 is TGTGCCAGCAGTGACGCGTCCGGACATCGCAATCAGCCCCAGCATTTT.

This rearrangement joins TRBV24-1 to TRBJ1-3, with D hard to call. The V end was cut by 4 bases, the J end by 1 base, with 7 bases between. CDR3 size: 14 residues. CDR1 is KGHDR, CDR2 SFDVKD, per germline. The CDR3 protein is CATSDSKSGNTIYF. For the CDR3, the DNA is TGTGCCACCAGTGACAGCAAATCTGGAAACACCATATATTTT.

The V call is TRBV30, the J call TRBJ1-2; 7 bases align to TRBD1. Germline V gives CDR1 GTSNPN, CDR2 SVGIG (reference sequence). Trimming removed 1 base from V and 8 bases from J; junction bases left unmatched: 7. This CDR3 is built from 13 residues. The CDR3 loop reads CAWSERGPEGYTF. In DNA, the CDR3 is TGTGCCTGGAGTGAGAGGGGGCCTGAGGGCTACACCTTC.

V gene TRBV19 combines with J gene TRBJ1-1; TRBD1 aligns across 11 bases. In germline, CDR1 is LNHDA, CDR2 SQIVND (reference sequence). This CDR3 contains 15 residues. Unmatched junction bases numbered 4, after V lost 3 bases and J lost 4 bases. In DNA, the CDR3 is TGTGCCAGTAGTATGGATGGACAGGGGGCCACTGAAGCTTTCTTT. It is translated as CASSMDGQGATEAFF. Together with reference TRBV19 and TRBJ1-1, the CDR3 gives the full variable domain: DGGITQSPKYLFRKEGQNVTLSCEQNLNHDAMYWYRQDPGQGLRLIYYSQIVNDFQKGDIAEGYSVSREKKESFPLTVTSAQKNPTAFYLCASSMDGQGATEAFFGQGTRLTVV.

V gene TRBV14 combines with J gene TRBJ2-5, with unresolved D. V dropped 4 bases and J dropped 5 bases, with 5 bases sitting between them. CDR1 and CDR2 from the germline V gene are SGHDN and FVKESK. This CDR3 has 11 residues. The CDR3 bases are TGTGCCAGCAGCCTTAGTGAGACCCAGTACTTC. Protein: CASSLSETQYF.

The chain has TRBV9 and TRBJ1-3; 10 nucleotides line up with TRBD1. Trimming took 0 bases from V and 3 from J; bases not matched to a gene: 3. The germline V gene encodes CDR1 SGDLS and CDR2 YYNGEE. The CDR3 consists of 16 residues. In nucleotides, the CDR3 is TGTGCCAGCAGCGTAGTTGACAGGGGGCATGGAAACACCATATATTTT. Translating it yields CASSVVDRGHGNTIYF.

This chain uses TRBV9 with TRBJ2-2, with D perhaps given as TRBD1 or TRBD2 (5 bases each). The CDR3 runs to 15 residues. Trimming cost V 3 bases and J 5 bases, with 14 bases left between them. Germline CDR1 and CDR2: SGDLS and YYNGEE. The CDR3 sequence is CASSAPTGATGELFF. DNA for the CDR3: TGTGCCAGCAGCGCCCCCACCGGGGCGACCGGGGAGCTGTTTTTT.

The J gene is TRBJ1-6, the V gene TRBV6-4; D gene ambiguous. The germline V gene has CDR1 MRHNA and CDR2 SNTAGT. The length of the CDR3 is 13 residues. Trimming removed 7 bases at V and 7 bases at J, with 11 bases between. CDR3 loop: CASIPGLNSPLHF. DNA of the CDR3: TGTGCCAGCATCCCCGGATTGAATTCACCCCTCCACTTT.

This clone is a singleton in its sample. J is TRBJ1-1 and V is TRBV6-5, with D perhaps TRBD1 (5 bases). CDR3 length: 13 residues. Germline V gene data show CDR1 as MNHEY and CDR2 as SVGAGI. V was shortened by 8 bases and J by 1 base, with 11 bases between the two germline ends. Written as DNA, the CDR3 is TGTGCCAGCGGGTACACAGGGAACACTGAAGCTTTCTTT. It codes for CASGYTGNTEAFF.

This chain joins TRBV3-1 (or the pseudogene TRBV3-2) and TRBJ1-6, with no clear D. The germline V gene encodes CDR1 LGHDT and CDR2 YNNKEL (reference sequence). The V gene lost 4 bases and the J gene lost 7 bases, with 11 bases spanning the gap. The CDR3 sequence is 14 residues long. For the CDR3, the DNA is TGTGCCAGCAGCCTCGGACTGTCAAATTCACCCCTCCACTTT. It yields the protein CASSLGLSNSPLHF.

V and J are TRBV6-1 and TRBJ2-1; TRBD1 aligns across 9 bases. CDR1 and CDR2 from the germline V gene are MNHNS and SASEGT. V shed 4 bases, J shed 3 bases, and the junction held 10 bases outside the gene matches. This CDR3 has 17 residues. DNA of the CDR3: TGTGCCAGCAGTGGCCCCCGAACAGGGGGCTTCTACAATGAGCAGTTCTTC. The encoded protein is CASSGPRTGGFYNEQFF.

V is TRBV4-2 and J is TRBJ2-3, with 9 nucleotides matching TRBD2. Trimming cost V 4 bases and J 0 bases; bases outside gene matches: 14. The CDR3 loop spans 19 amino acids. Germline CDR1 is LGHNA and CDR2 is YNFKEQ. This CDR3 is CASSRSAAGLAPSTDTQYF. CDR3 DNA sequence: TGTGCCAGCAGCCGATCAGCCGCCGGACTAGCGCCGAGCACAGATACGCAGTATTTT.

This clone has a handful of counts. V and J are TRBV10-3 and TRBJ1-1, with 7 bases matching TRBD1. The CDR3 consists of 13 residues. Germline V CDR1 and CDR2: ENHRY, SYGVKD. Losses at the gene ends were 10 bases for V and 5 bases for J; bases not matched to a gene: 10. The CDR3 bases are TGTGCCACCAGCAGGGGGAGGTTGACTGAAGCTTTCTTT. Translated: CATSRGRLTEAFF.

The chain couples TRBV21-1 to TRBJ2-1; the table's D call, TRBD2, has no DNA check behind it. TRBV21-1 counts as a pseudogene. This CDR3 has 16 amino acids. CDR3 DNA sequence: TGTGCCAGCAGCAAAGTAGCTAGCGGGAGGGCCAATGAGCAGTTCTTC. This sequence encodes CASSKVASGRANEQFF.

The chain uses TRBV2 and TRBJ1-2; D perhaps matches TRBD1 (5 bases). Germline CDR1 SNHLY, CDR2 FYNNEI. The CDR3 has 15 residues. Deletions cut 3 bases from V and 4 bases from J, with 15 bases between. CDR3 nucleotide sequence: TGTGCCAGCAGTGAGTCAGCTGGGGGTACCTATGGCTACACCTTC. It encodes CASSESAGGTYGYTF.

The CDR3 sequence is CATSDPRDSQETQYF. Written as DNA, the CDR3 is TGTGCCACCAGTGATCCCAGGGACTCCCAAGAGACCCAGTACTTC. V gene TRBV24-1 combines with J gene TRBJ2-5; weak D call: TRBD2 (6 bases). CDR3 length: 15 residues. V lost 3 bases, J lost 1 base, and 11 bases lay in between. Germline assignment: CDR1 KGHDR and CDR2 SFDVKD.

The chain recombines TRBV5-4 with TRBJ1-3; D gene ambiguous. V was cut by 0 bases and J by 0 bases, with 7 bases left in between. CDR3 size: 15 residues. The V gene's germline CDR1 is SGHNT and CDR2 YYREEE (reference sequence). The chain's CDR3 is CASSLGSPSGNTIYF. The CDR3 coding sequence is TGTGCCAGCAGCTTGGGATCCCCCTCTGGAAACACCATATATTTT. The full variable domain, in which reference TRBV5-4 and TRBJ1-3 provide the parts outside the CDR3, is ETGVTQSPTHLIKTRGQQVTLRCSSQSGHNTVSWYQQALGQGPQFIFQYYREEENGRGNFPPRFSGLQFPNYSSELNVNALELDDSALYLCASSLGSPSGNTIYFGEGSWLTVV.

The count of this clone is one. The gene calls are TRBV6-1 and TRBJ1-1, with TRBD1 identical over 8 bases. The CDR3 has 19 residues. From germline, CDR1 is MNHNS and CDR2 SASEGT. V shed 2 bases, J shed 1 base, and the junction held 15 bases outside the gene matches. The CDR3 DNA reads TGTGCCAGCAGTGAATTCCGGGACAGGAGGTGGGCTAGGAACACTGAAGCTTTCTTT. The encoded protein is CASSEFRDRRWARNTEAFF.

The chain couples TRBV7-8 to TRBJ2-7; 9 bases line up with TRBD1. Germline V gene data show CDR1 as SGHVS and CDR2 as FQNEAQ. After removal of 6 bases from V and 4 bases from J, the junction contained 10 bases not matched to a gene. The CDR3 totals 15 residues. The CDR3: CASRFRDRANYEQYF. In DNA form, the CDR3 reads TGTGCCAGCAGATTCCGGGACAGGGCCAATTACGAGCAGTACTTC.

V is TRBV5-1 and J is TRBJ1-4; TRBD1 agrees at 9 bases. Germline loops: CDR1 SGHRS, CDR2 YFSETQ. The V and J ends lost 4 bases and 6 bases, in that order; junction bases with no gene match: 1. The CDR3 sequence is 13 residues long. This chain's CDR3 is CASSRTGDEKLFF. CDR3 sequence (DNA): TGCGCCAGCAGCCGGACAGGGGATGAAAAACTGTTTTTT.

CDR3 nucleotides: TGTGCCAGTAGTATAGGGCAGGGATACCAGCCCCAGCATTTT. Its protein is CASSIGQGYQPQHF. This chain connects TRBV19 to TRBJ1-5, with TRBD1 as a possible D gene (5 bases). The germline CDR1 and CDR2 sequences are LNHDA and SQIVND (reference sequence). V lost 1 base and J 7 bases, leaving 11 bases between the germline ends. There are 14 residues in the CDR3.

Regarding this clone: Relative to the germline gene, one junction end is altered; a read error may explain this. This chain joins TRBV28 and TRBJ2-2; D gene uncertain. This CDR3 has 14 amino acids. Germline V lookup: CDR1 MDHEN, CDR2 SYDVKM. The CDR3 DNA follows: TGTGCCAACAGTGTTCCGGGTTTCACCGGGGAGCTGTTTTTT. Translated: CANSVPGFTGELFF.

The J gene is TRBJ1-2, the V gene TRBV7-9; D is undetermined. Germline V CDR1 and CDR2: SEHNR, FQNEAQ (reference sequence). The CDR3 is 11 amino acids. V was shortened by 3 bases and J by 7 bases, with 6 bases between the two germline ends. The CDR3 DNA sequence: TGTGCCAGCAGCTTTGCGAGTGGCTACACCTTC. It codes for CASSFASGYTF.

CDR3 in amino acids: CASSELWLADYNEQFF. The CDR3 DNA reads as TGTGCCAGCAGTGAATTGTGGCTAGCGGACTACAATGAGCAGTTCTTC. The chain couples TRBV25-1 to TRBJ2-1; 7 nucleotides agree with TRBD2. This CDR3 comprises 16 residues. The trim removed 1 base at V and 3 bases at J, leaving 6 bases unmatched. Germline assignment: CDR1 MGHDK and CDR2 SYGVNS. Full variable domain (missing parts from reference TRBV25-1 and TRBJ2-1): EADIYQTPRYLVIGTGKKITLECSQTMGHDKMYWYQQDPGMELHLIHYSYGVNSTEKGDLSSESTVSRIRTEHFPLTLESARPSHTSQYLCASSELWLADYNEQFFGPGTRLTVL.